This paragraph reports one T cell receptor (beta chain). This entry belongs to a study of blood T cell repertoires in COVID-19. Study-wide background: Material from acute and convalescent COVID-19 was sourced from the United States, Italy and Spain. T cells, B-cell-depleted T cells, or PBMCs provided the cDNA or gDNA that served as material.

Germline V CDR1 and CDR2: SGHAT, FQNNGV. V lost 5 bases to trimming and J lost 4 bases, with 14 bases between them. The CDR3 length is 14 residues. In the study's own analysis: The authors estimated nucleated cell counts from reference gene primer amplification. The assay was immunoSEQ multiplex PCR, and TCRdb's table has in-frame clones only and misses some. The V and J calls and clone size come from that table; D and trimming were worked out from the DNA. The sample has a few hundred thousand clones, roughly nine tenths seen once. The rearrangement joins TRBV11-2 to TRBJ1-1; D not resolved. The sequence was collected from a woman aged 45-59 years who had recovered from COVID-19. What was sequenced was peripheral blood. CDR3 residues: CASSPSRGGTEAFF. In DNA form, the CDR3 reads TGTGCCAGCAGCCCCTCCCGAGGTGGCACTGAAGCTTTCTTT. Complete variable domain (other parts from reference TRBV11-2 and TRBJ1-1): EAGVAQSPRYKIIEKRQSVAFWCNPISGHATLYWYQQILGQGPKLLIQFQNNGVVDDSQLPKDRFSAERLKGVDSTLKIQPAKLEDSAVYLCASSPSRGGTEAFFGQGTRLTVV.